Listed below are T cell receptor beta chains from one sample, sequenced in a study of T cells in Graves' hyperthyroidism and ophthalmopathy. TCRdb ran MiXCR on the multiplex PCR reads and lists one entry per CDR3 protein. The sample has under 300,000 distinct CDR3 sequences; over 12% are singletons. Sequencing was performed on blood. These receptors all stem from a woman aged 45-65 years with Graves' hyperthyroidism that later progressed to Graves' ophthalmopathy. CDR3s include the opening cysteine and the closing phenylalanine or tryptophan. D genes are given only for firm matches. The size field is filled for only some rows; it gives once, few, many or a size class.

d_call: NA; clone_size: few; j_call: TRBJ2-3; v_call: TRBV15; cdr3_nt: TGTGCCACCAGCAAACACAGCTCTAGCACAGATACGCAGTATTTT; cdr3_aa: CATSKHSSSTDTQYF
d_call: NA; clone_size: NA; j_call: TRBJ2-7; v_call: TRBV9; cdr3_nt: TGTGCCAGCAGCGTGAGCGGGCCAGCGTCCTCCTACGAGCAGTACTTC; cdr3_aa: CASSVSGPASSYEQYF
d_call: NA; clone_size: NA; j_call: TRBJ2-7; v_call: TRBV4-1; cdr3_nt: TGCGCCAGCAGCCAGTGGATAGGTACCAACGAGCAGTACTTC; cdr3_aa: CASSQWIGTNEQYF
d_call: NA; clone_size: NA; j_call: TRBJ1-5; v_call: TRBV3-1; cdr3_nt: TGTGCCAGCAGCCAAGGGCGGGGCTCTCAGCCCCAGCATTTT; cdr3_aa: CASSQGRGSQPQHF
d_call: NA; clone_size: many; j_call: TRBJ1-1; v_call: TRBV30; cdr3_nt: TGTGCCTGGAGTGTGGGTGCTGAAGCTTTCTTT; cdr3_aa: CAWSVGAEAFF
d_call: TRBD2; clone_size: many; j_call: TRBJ2-1; v_call: TRBV20-1; cdr3_nt: TGCAGTGCTAGGGGACTAGCGGGAGCGGGCAATGAGCAGTTCTTC; cdr3_aa: CSARGLAGAGNEQFF
d_call: NA; clone_size: few; j_call: TRBJ2-1; v_call: TRBV19; cdr3_nt: TGTGCCAGTAGTATAGATCGTGGAGCCAATGAGCAGTTCTTC; cdr3_aa: CASSIDRGANEQFF
d_call: TRBD1; clone_size: many; j_call: TRBJ1-5; v_call: TRBV2; cdr3_nt: TGTGCCACGCAGGGGGGCCGCAATCAGCCCCAGCATTTT; cdr3_aa: CATQGGRNQPQHF
d_call: NA; clone_size: NA; j_call: TRBJ1-2; v_call: TRBV28; cdr3_nt: TGTGCCAGCGAGGTTAAAGGCGCCGGCTACACCTTC; cdr3_aa: CASEVKGAGYTF
d_call: TRBD1; clone_size: many; j_call: TRBJ2-1; v_call: TRBV6-1; cdr3_nt: TGTGCCAGCCCTCCCGGACAGGAACCACTCCTCTCCTACAATGAGCAGTTCTTC; cdr3_aa: CASPPGQEPLLSYNEQFF
d_call: TRBD2; clone_size: NA; j_call: TRBJ2-1; v_call: TRBV3-1; cdr3_nt: TGTGCCAGCAGCTTCGGACTAGCAGTGTACAATGAGCAGTTCTTC; cdr3_aa: CASSFGLAVYNEQFF
d_call: NA; clone_size: many; j_call: TRBJ1-1; v_call: TRBV3-1; cdr3_nt: TGTGCCAGCAGCGCCGGGATAACCATGAACACTGAAGCTTTCTTT; cdr3_aa: CASSAGITMNTEAFF
d_call: NA; clone_size: NA; j_call: TRBJ2-7; v_call: TRBV20-1; cdr3_nt: TGCAGTGCTGAGCCGACAAGTTCCTACGAGCAGTACTTC; cdr3_aa: CSAEPTSSYEQYF
d_call: NA; clone_size: many; j_call: TRBJ1-1; v_call: TRBV5-1; cdr3_nt: TGCGCCAGCAGCTTGGCCGTATCAGCCAAGAACACTGAAGCTTTCTTT; cdr3_aa: CASSLAVSAKNTEAFF
d_call: NA; clone_size: NA; j_call: TRBJ1-1; v_call: TRBV29-1; cdr3_nt: TGCAGCTCGGCGGGCAGGGAGGGAACTGAAGCTTTCTTT; cdr3_aa: CSSAGREGTEAFF
d_call: NA; clone_size: many; j_call: TRBJ1-1; v_call: TRBV9; cdr3_nt: TGTGCCAGCACCCTAACGCCCGTACCGAACACTGAAGCTTTCTTT; cdr3_aa: CASTLTPVPNTEAFF